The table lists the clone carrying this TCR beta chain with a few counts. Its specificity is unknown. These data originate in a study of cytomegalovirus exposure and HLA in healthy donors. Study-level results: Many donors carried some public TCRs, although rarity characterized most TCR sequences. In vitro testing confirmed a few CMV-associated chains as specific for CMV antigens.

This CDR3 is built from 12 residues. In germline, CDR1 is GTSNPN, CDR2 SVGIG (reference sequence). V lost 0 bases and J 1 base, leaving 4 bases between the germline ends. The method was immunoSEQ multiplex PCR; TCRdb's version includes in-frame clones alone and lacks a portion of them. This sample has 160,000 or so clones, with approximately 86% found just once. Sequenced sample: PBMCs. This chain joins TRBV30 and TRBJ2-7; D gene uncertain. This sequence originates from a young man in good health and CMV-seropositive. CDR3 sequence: CAWSVRSYEQYF. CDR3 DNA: TGTGCCTGGAGTGTACGGTCCTACGAGCAGTACTTC.